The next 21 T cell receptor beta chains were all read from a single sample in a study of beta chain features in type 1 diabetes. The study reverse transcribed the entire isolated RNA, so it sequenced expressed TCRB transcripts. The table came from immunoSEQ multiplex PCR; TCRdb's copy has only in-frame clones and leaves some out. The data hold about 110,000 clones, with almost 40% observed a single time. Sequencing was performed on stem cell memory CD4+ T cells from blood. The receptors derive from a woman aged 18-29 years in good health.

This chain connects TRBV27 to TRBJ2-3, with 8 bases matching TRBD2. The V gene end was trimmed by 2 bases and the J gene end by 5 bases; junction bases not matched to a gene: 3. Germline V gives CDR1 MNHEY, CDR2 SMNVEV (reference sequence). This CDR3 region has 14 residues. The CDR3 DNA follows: TGTGCCAGCAGTTTAGGGCTAGCGGGAGATACGCAGTATTTT. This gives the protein CASSLGLAGDTQYF.

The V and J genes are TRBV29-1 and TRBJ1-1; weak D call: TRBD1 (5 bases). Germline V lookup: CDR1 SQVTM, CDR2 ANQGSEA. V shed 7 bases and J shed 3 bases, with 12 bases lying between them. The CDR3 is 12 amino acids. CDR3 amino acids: CSGRGSYTEAFF. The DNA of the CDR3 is TGCAGCGGTAGGGGAAGTTACACTGAAGCTTTCTTT.

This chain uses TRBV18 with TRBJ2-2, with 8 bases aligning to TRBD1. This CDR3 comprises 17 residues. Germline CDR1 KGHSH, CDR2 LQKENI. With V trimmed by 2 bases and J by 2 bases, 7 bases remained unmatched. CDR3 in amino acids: CASSPFSGTGNTGELFF. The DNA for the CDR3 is TGTGCCAGCTCACCATTCTCGGGGACAGGAAACACCGGGGAGCTGTTTTTT.

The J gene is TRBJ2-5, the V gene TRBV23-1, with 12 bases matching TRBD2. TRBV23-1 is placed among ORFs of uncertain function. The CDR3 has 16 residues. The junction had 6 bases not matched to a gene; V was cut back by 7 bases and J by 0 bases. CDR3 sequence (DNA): TGCGCCAGCACCCTGACTAGCGGGAGATACCAAGAGACCCAGTACTTC. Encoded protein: CASTLTSGRYQETQYF.

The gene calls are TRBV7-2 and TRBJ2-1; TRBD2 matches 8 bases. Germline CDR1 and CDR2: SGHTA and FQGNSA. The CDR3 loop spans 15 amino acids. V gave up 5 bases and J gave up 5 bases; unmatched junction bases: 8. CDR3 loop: CASSPAGTRNNEQFF. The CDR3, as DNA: TGTGCCAGCAGCCCCGCCGGGACTAGAAACAATGAGCAGTTCTTC.

The CDR3 sequence is CASSLLAGSYEQYF. CDR3 coding DNA: TGTGCCAGCAGCTTATTAGCGGGGAGCTACGAGCAGTACTTC. J is TRBJ2-7 and V is TRBV7-9, with 8 bases aligning to TRBD2. Trimming took 2 bases from V and 3 from J; bases not matched to a gene: 3. The CDR3 has 14 amino acids. Looked up from germline, CDR1 is SEHNR and CDR2 is FQNEAQ (reference sequence).

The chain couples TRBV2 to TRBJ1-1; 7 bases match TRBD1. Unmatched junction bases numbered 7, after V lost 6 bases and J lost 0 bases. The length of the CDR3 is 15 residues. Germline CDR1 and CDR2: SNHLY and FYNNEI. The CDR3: CASSVSRGMNTEAFF. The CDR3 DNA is TGTGCCAGCAGCGTCAGCAGGGGGATGAACACTGAAGCTTTCTTT. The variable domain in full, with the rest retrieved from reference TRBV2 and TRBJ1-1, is EPEVTQTPSHQVTQMGQEVILRCVPISNHLYFYWYRQILGQKVEFLVSFYNNEISEKSEIFDDQFSVERPDGSNFTLKIRSTKLEDSAMYFCASSVSRGMNTEAFFGQGTRLTVV.

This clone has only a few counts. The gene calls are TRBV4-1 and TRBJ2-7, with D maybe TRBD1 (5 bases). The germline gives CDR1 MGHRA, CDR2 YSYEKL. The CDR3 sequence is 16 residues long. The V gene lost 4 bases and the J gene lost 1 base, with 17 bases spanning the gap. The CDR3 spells CASSPRLDSWSYEQYF. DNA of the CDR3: TGCGCCAGCAGCCCCCGCCTCGACAGTTGGTCCTACGAGCAGTACTTC.

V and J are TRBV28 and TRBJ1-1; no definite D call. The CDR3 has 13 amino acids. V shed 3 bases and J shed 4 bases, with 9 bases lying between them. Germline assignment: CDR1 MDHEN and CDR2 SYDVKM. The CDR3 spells CASSFGVPTEAFF. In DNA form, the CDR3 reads TGTGCCAGCAGTTTCGGGGTGCCCACTGAAGCTTTCTTT.

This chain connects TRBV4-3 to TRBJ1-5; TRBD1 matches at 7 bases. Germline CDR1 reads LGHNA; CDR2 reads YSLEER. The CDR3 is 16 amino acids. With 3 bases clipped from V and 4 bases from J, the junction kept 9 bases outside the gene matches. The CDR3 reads CASSHLEGALNQPQHF. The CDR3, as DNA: TGCGCCAGCAGCCACCTCGAGGGGGCCCTTAATCAGCCCCAGCATTTT.

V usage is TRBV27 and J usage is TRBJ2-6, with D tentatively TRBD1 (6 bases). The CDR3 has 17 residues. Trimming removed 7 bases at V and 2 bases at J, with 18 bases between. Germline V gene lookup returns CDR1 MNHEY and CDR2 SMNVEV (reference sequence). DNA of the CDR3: TGTGCCAGCAACCTCAAGTTTCGGACAGCTGGGGCCAACGTCCTGACTTTC. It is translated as CASNLKFRTAGANVLTF.

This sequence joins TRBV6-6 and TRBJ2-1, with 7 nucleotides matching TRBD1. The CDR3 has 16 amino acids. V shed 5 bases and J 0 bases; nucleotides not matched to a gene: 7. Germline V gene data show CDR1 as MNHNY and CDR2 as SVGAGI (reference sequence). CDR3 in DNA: TGTGCCAGCAGTGTGACAGGGACGGGCTCCTACAATGAGCAGTTCTTC. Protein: CASSVTGTGSYNEQFF.

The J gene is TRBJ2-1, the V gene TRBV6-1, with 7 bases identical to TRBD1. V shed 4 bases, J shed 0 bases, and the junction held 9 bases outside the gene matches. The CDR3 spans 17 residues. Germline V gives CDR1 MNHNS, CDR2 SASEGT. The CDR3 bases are TGTGCCAGCAGTGGTCAGACAGGGATTGGCTCCTACAATGAGCAGTTCTTC. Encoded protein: CASSGQTGIGSYNEQFF.

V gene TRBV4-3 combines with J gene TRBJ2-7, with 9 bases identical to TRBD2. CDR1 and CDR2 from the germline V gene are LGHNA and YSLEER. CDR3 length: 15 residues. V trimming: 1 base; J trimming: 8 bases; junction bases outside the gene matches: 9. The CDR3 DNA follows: TGCGCCAGCAGCCAAGGGCTAGCGGGACGCGGTAAGCAGTACTTC. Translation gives CASSQGLAGRGKQYF.

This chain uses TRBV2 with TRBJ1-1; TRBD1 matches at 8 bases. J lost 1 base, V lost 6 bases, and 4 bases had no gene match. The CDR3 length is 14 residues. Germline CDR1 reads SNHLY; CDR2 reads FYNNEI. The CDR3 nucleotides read TGTGCCAGCAGGGACAGGGCTCAGAACACTGAAGCTTTCTTT. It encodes CASRDRAQNTEAFF.

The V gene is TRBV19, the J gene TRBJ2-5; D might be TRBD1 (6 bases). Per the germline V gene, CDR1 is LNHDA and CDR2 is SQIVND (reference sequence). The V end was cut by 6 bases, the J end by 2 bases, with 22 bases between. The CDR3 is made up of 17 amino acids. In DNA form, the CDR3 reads TGTGCCAGTAGCGTAGCAGGGGCCGCACCAGGACAAGAGACCCAGTACTTC. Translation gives CASSVAGAAPGQETQYF.

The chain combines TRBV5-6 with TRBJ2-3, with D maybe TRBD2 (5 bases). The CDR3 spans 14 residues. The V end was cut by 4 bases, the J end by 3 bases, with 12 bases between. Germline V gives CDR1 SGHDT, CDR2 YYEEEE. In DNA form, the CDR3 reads TGTGCCAGCAGCATTGGGCAGCGGACAGATACGCAGTATTTT. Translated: CASSIGQRTDTQYF.

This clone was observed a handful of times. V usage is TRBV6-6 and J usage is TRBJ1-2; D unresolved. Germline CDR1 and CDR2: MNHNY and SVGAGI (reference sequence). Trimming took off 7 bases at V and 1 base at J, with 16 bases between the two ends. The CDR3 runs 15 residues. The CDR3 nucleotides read TGTGCCAGCACTACCGACACCACACATAACTATGGCTACACCTTC. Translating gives CASTTDTTHNYGYTF.

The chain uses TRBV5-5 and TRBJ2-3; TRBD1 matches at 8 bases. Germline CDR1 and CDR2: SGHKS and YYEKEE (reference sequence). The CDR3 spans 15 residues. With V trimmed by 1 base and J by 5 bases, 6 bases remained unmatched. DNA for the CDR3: TGTGCCAGCAGCTTGCGACAGGGGATTGTAGATACGCAGTATTTT. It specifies CASSLRQGIVDTQYF.

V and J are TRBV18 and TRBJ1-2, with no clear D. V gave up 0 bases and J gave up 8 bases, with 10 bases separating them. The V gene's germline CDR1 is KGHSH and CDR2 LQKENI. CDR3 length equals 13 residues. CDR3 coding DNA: TGTGCCAGCTCACCACCCACGACGGGGGGCTACACCTTC. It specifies CASSPPTTGGYTF.

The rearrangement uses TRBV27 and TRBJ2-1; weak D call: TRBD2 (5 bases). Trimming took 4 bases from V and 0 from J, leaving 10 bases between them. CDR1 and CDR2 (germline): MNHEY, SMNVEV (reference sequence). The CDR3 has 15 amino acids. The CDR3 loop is CASSYDRGSYNEQFF. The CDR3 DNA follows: TGTGCCAGCAGTTATGACCGGGGCTCCTACAATGAGCAGTTCTTC.